This TCR beta chain stems from a study of T cell repertoires in cytomegalovirus infection. The germline V and J ends were trimmed by 8 bases and 7 bases, with 15 bases remaining between them. The germline gives CDR1 SGHTA, CDR2 FQGNSA. There are 14 residues in the CDR3. TCRdb processed the reads anew with MiXCR; each CDR3 protein has one entry. The sample has about half a million distinct CDR3 sequences, 25% to 35% seen once. This clonotype appeared many times. Its antigen is not known. This TCR was sampled from a human donor in good health (CMV status not recorded). Some clones in this sample may be carry-over from other donors' samples. The input for sequencing was cultured PBMCs, taken from culture after CMV antigen stimulation. The gene calls are TRBV7-2 and TRBJ1-6, with unresolved D. CDR3 protein: CASGRGFGNSPLHF. The CDR3 DNA follows: TGTGCCAGCGGTCGGGGTTTCGGAAATTCACCCCTCCACTTT. Full variable domain (rest looked up from reference TRBV7-2 and TRBJ1-6): GAGVSQSPSNKVTEKGKDVELRCDPISGHTALYWYRQSLGQGLEFLIYFQGNSAPDKSGLPSDRFSAERTGGSVSTLTIQRTQQEDSAVYLCASGRGFGNSPLHFGNGTRLTVT.